This TCR beta chain was retrieved from a study of post-analysis software for immune sequencing data. Across the study: Both relapsing-remitting and secondary progressive multiple sclerosis featured among the disease courses, as did progressive-relapsing multiple sclerosis.

Researchers reported that TCR beta cDNA libraries carried unique molecular identifiers. T cells numbering roughly 1 to 10 million yielded 450,000 to 600,000 cDNA molecules. TCRdb re-called the PCR reads with MiXCR, one entry per CDR3 protein. The sample holds hundreds of thousands of distinct CDR3 sequences, roughly 45% seen once. Overall study findings and caveats: Included in a set of about 5 TRBV segments more frequent in patients than controls were TRBV5-6, TRBV5-1 and TRBV20-1. Multiple sclerosis patients had significantly lower normalized Chao1 diversity than controls. Clustering by F measure revealed strong co-clustering among samples prepared together in one batch.

This CDR3 comprises 16 residues. Trimming stripped 2 bases from V and 0 bases from J, with 13 bases between. The germline V gene encodes CDR1 MNHNY and CDR2 SVGAGI (reference sequence). With respect to this clonotype: Antigen unknown.

The chain recombines TRBV6-6 with TRBJ1-2; a weak D match, TRBD1 (6 bases). The TCR originated in a girl aged 10-17 years with multiple sclerosis. Material for sequencing was blood. CDR3 bases: TGTGCCAGCAGTTACCGAGGACAGAATGCTAACTATGGCTACACCTTC. Translated, it gives CASSYRGQNANYGYTF.